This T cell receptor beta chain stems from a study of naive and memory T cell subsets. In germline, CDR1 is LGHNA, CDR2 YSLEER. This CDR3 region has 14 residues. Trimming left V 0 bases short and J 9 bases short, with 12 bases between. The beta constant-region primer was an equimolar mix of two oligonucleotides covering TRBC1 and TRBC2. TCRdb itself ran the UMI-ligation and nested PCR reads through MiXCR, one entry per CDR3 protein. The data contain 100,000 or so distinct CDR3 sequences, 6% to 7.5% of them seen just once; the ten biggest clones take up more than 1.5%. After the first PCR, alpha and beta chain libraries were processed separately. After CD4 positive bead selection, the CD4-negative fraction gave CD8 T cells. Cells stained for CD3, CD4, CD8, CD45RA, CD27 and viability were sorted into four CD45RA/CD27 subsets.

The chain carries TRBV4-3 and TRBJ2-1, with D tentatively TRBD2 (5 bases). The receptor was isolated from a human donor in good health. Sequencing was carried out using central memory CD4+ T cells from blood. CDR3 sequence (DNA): TGCGCCAGCAGCCAAGAGGGCGGGTGGGGTGAGCAGTTCTTC. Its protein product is CASSQEGGWGEQFF.